This T cell receptor beta chain was sequenced during a study of Ad26.COV2.S vaccination and SARS-CoV-2 variants. Points from the study as a whole: Participants given vaccine showed non-spike TCR breadth similar to that of placebo recipients.

Treatment specified: some 19 received Ad26.COV2.S at low or high dose, single or two shots; about five received placebo; per-sample allocation not given. Specimens were obtained on day 63 following the first vaccine or placebo injection. This clone was seen only once. The antigen is undetermined. Trimming took 5 bases from V and 0 from J; bases not matched to a gene: 12. Germline V lookup: CDR1 SGHTA, CDR2 FQGNSA. This CDR3 contains 17 residues. Assay used: immunoSEQ multiplex PCR; TCRdb lists only in-frame clones, some missing. The profile shows some 450,000 clones, about 90% of them singletons. This receptor was obtained from a person aged 18-60 years who received the Ad26.COV2.S COVID-19 vaccine or a placebo. The specimen was peripheral blood, collected in a trial of Ad26.COV2.S vaccine versus placebo. The rearrangement joins TRBV7-2 to TRBJ2-7; 8 nucleotides line up with TRBD2. The CDR3 sequence is CASSPTGLVARSYEQYF. The CDR3 bases are TGTGCCAGCAGCCCCACGGGACTAGTGGCCCGCTCCTACGAGCAGTACTTC.